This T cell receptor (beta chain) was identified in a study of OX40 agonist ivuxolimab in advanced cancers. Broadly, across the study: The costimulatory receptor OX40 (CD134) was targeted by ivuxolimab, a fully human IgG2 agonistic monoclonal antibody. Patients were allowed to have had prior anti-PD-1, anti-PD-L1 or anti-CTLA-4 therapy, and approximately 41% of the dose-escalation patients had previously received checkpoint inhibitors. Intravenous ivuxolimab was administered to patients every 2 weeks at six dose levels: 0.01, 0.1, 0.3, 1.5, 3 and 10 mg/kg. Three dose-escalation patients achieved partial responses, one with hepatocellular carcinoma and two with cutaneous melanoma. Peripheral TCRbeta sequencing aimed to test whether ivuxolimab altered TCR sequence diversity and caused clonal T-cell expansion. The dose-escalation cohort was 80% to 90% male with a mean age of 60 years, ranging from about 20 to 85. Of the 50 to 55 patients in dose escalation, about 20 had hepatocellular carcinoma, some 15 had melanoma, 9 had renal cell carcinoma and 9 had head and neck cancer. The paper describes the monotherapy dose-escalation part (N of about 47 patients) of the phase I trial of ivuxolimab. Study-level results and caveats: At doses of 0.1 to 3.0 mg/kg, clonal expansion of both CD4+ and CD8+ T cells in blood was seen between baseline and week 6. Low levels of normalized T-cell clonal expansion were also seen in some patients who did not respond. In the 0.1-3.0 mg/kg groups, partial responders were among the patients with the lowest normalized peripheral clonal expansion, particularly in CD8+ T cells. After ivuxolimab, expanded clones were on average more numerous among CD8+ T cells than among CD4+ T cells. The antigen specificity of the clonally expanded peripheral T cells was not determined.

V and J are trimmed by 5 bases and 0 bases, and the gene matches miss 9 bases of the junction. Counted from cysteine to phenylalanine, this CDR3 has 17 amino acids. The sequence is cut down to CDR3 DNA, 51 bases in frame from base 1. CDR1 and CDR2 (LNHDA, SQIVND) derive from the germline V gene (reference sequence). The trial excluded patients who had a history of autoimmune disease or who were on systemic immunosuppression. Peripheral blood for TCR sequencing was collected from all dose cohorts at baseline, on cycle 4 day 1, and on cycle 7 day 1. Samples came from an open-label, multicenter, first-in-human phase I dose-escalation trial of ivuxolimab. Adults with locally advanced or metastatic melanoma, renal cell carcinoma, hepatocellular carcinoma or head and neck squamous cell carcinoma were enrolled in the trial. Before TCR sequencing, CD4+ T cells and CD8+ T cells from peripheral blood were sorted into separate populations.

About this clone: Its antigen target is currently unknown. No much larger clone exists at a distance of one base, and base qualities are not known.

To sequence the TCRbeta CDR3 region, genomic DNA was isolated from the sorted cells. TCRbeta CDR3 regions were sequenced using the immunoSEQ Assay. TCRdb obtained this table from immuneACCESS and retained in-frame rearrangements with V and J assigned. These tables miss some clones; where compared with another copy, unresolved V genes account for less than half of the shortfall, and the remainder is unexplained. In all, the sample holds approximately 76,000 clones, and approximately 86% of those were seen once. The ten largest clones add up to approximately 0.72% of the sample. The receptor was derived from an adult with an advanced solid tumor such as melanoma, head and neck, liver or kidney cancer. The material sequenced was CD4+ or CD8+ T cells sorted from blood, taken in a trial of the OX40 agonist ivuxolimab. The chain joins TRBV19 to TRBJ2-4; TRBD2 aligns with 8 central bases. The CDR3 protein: CASSPPTSELAKNIQYF. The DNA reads TGTGCCAGTAGTCCCCCGACTAGCGAATTAGCCAAAAACATTCAGTACTTC.